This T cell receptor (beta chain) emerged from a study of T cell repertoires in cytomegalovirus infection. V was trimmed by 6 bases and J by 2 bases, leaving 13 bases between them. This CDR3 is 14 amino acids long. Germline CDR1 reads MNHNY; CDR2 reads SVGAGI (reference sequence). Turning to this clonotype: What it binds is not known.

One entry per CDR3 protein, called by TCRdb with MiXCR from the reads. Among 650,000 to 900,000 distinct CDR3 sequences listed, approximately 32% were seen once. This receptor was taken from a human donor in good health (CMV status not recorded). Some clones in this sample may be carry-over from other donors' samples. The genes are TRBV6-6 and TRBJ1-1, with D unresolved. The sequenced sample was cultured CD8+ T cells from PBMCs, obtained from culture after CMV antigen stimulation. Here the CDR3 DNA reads TGTGCCAGCAGATTACAGATTTCCAACACTGAAGCTTTCTTT. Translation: CASRLQISNTEAFF.